Reported below is one T cell receptor (beta chain). Its antigen is still unknown. The entry originates in a study of beta chain features in type 1 diabetes. Study background: The number of sorted cells examined across all samples was approximately 110,000,000. Overall study findings and caveats: Type 1 diabetes patients had fewer VDJ junction insertions and more deletions. Within each of all four CD4+ subsets, Type 1 diabetes patients had TCRB CDR3s that were moderately but significantly shorter. Reads derived from cDNA could over-represent cells showing high TCR expression.

This CDR3 has 15 residues. CDR1 and CDR2 from the germline V gene are LNHDA and SQIVND (reference sequence). V trimming: 5 bases; J trimming: 12 bases; junction bases outside the gene matches: 14. The whole isolated RNA underwent reverse transcription, so sequencing captured expressed TCRB transcripts. The data were produced by immunoSEQ multiplex PCR, yet TCRdb's version contains in-frame clones alone and is incomplete. The data hold about 400,000 clones, with roughly an eighth observed a single time. This chain joins TRBV19 and TRBJ2-1; the match to TRBD1 covers 9 bases. The sequenced material came from naive CD4+ T cells from blood. The origin of this receptor is a woman between 18 and 29 years old with type 1 diabetes. CDR3 DNA: TGTGCCAGTAGTGCCCCGGGACAGGGAGGGACCGTGCAGTTCTTC. It encodes CASSAPGQGGTVQFF.